Each of the 11 T cell receptor beta chains below was sequenced from the same sample in a study of blood T cell repertoires in COVID-19. The assay was immunoSEQ multiplex PCR, and TCRdb's table has in-frame clones only and misses some. The table records under 250,000 clones, more than 70% of them present only once. The sequencing input was peripheral blood. These receptors all come from a man older than 75 with acute or convalescent COVID-19.

This clone was recorded once. The J gene is TRBJ1-1, the V gene TRBV19; 9 bases match TRBD1. The CDR3 has 14 residues. The V gene's germline CDR1 is LNHDA and CDR2 SQIVND (reference sequence). The trim removed 5 bases at V and 7 bases at J, leaving 8 bases unmatched. CDR3 amino acids: CASSGTGRLGEAFF. CDR3 nucleotides: TGTGCCAGTAGTGGGACAGGGCGACTGGGTGAAGCTTTCTTT.

The J gene is TRBJ2-5, the V gene TRBV21-1; the table's D gene call, TRBD2, was not cross checked with the DNA. TRBV21-1 is deemed a pseudogene. CDR3 length: 14 amino acids. CDR3 residues: CASSKVGDQETQYF. DNA of the CDR3: TGTGCCAGCAGCAAAGTAGGAGACCAAGAGACCCAGTACTTC.

This rearrangement joins TRBV19 to TRBJ1-2, with TRBD1 matching 10 bases. Germline V gene sequence: CDR1 LNHDA, CDR2 SQIVND (reference sequence). The CDR3 spans 15 residues. V trimming: 5 bases; J trimming: 6 bases; junction bases outside the gene matches: 9. The CDR3 DNA reads TGTGCCAGTAGTGCCCGACAGGGGGCTAGCCATGGCTACACCTTC. This gives the protein CASSARQGASHGYTF.

A single count supports this clone. The chain combines TRBV5-4 with TRBJ2-2; 7 bases agree with TRBD2. V gave up 9 bases and J gave up 5 bases; unmatched junction bases: 16. Germline V gene data show CDR1 as SGHNT and CDR2 as YYREEE (reference sequence). The CDR3 has 16 residues. The CDR3 loop reads CATAPGGGAQTGELFF. In DNA form, the CDR3 reads TGTGCCACCGCTCCGGGGGGAGGAGCTCAAACCGGGGAGCTGTTTTTT.

V is TRBV6-2 or TRBV6-3 and J is TRBJ2-2, with D maybe TRBD2 (6 bases). There are 17 residues in the CDR3. The germline V gene has CDR1 MNHEY and CDR2 SVGEGT. Trimming removed 2 bases at V and 5 bases at J, with 18 bases between. CDR3 region: CASSYEGGASRTGELFF. In DNA, the CDR3 is TGTGCCAGCAGTTACGAGGGCGGGGCGTCGAGAACCGGGGAGCTGTTTTTT.

On this clone itself: Other DNA sequences in the sample encode the same CDR3. This chain joins TRBV27 and TRBJ2-2; 7 bases match TRBD1. The junction had 10 bases not matched to a gene; V was cut back by 4 bases and J by 5 bases. Germline CDR1 and CDR2: MNHEY and SMNVEV (reference sequence). This CDR3 has 16 amino acids. The CDR3 nucleotides read TGTGCCAGCAGTTCGAGGGGGCGCGTGAATACCGGGGAGCTGTTTTTT. This gives the protein CASSSRGRVNTGELFF.

The rearrangement uses TRBV6-6 and TRBJ2-5, with D perhaps matching TRBD1 (6 bases). Between the trimmed V and J ends, which lost 5 bases and 7 bases, there was a span of 17 bases. Germline CDR1 MNHNY, CDR2 SVGAGI (reference sequence). The CDR3 runs 14 residues. In DNA form, the CDR3 reads TGTGCCAGCAGTCCCCCCGGGCAGGGGACGACCCAGTACTTC. It codes for CASSPPGQGTTQYF.

The rearrangement joins TRBV14 to TRBJ1-1; D call uncertain. This CDR3 spans 14 amino acids. CDR1 is SGHDN, CDR2 FVKESK, per germline. V lost 3 bases and J 1 base, leaving 9 bases between the germline ends. This CDR3 reads CASSHEVPNTEAFF. Here the CDR3 DNA reads TGTGCCAGCAGCCACGAGGTCCCGAACACTGAAGCTTTCTTT.

This chain joins TRBV6-1 and TRBJ1-2; no reliable D call. The CDR3 loop spans 11 amino acids. The germline gives CDR1 MNHNS, CDR2 SASEGT. Deletions cut 2 bases from V and 4 bases from J, with 2 bases between. The CDR3 spells CASSELYGYTF. In DNA, the CDR3 is TGTGCCAGCAGTGAACTCTATGGCTACACCTTC.

This chain joins TRBV11-3 and TRBJ1-5; D may be TRBD1 (5 bases). CDR3 length: 15 residues. Deletions cut 3 bases from V and 2 bases from J, with 11 bases between. Germline V CDR1 and CDR2: SGHNT, YENEEA. The CDR3 protein is CASSLEGSGNQPQHF. As DNA, the CDR3 is TGTGCCAGCAGCTTGGAGGGGTCGGGCAATCAGCCCCAGCATTTT.

The V gene is TRBV3-1 (or the pseudogene TRBV3-2), the J gene TRBJ2-2; 9 nucleotides line up with TRBD1. Germline lookup yields CDR1 LGHDT and CDR2 YNNKEL (reference sequence). J lost 6 bases, V lost 1 base, and 3 bases had no gene match. The CDR3 extends over 15 amino acids. This CDR3 is CASSQAHRGPGELFF. CDR3 nucleotide sequence: TGTGCCAGCAGCCAAGCCCACAGGGGGCCCGGGGAGCTGTTTTTT.